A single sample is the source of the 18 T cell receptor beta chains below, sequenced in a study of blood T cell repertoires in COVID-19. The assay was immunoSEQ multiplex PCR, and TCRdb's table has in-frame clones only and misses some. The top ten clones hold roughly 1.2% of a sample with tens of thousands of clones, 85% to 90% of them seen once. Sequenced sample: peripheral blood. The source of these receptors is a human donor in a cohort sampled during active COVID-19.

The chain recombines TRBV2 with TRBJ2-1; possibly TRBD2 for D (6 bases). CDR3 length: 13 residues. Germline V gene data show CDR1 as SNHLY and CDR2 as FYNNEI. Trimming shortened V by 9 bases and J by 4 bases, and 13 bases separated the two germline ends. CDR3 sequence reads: CARGTSIYNEQFF. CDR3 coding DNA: TGTGCCAGAGGGACTTCTATATACAATGAGCAGTTCTTC.

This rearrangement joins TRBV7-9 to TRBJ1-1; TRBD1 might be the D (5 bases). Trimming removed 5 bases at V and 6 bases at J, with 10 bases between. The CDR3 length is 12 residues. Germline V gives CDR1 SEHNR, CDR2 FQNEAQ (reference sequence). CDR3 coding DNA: TGTGCCAGCAGCCTCCGGGGGGCTGAAGCTTTCTTT. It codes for CASSLRGAEAFF.

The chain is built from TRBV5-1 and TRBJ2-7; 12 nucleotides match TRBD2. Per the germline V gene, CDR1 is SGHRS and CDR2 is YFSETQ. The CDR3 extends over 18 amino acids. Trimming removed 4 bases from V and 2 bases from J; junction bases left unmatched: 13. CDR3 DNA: TGCGCCAGCAGCCTCCGGACTAGCGGGACCCCCCCCACCTACGAGCAGTACTTC. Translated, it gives CASSLRTSGTPPTYEQYF.

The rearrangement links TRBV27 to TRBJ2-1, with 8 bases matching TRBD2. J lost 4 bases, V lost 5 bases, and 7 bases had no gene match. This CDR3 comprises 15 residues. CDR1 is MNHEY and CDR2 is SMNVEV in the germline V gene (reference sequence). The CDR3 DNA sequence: TGTGCCAGCAGTGTTTCGGTAGCGGGGTACAATGAGCAGTTCTTC. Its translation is CASSVSVAGYNEQFF.

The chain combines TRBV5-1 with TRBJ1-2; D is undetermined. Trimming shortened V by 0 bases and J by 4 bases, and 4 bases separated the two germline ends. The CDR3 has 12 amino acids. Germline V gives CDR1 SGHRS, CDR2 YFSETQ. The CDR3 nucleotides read TGCGCCAGCAGCTTGGACAGCTATGGCTACACCTTC. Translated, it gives CASSLDSYGYTF.

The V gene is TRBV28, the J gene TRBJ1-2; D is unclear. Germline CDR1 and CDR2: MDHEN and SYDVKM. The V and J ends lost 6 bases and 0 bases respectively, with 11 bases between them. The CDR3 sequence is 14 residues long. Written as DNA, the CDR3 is TGTGCCAGCAGCATTAACGGGGCTAACTATGGCTACACCTTC. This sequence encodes CASSINGANYGYTF.

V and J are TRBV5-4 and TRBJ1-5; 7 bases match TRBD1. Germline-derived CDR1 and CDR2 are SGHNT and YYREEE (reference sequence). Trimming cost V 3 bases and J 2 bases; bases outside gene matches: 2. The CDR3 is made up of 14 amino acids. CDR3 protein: CASSSGQGNQPQHF. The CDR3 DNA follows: TGTGCCAGCAGCTCCGGACAGGGCAATCAGCCCCAGCATTTT.

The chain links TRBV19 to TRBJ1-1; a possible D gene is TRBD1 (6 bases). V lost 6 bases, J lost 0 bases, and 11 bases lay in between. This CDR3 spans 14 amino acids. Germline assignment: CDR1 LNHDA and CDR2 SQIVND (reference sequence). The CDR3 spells CASSTNRVNTEAFF. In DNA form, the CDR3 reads TGTGCCAGTAGCACCAACAGGGTGAACACTGAAGCTTTCTTT.

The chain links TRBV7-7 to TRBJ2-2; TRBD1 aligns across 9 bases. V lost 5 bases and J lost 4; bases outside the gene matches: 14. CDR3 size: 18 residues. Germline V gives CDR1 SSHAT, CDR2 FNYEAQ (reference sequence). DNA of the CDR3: TGTGCCAGCAGCAAGTCTCTCAAGACAGGGGGAATCACCGGGGAGCTGTTTTTT. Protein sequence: CASSKSLKTGGITGELFF.

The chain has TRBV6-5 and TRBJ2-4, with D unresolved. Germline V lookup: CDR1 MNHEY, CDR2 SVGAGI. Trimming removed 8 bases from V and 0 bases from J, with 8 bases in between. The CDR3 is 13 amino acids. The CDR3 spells CASLTLAKNIQYF. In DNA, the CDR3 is TGTGCCAGCTTAACTTTAGCCAAAAACATTCAGTACTTC.

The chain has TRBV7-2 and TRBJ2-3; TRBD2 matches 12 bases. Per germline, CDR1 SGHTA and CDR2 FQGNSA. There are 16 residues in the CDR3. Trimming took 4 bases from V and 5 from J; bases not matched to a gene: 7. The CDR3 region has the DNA TGTGCCAGCAGCTCAAAACTAGCGGGAGGAGGAGATACGCAGTATTTT. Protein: CASSSKLAGGGDTQYF.

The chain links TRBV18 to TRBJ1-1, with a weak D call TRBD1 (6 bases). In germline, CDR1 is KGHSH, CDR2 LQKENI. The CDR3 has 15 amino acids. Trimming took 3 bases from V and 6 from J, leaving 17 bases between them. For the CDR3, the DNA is TGTGCCAGCTCACCGGAGGGAGGGGGATTGGCTGAAGCTTTCTTT. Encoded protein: CASSPEGGGLAEAFF.

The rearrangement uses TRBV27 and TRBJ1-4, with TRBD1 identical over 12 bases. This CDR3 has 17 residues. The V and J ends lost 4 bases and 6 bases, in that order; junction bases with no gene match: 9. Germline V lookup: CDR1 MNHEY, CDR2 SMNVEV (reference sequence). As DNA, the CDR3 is TGTGCCAGCAGTTCCCGGGACAGGGGGCGGGTCGATGAAAAACTGTTTTTT. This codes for CASSSRDRGRVDEKLFF.

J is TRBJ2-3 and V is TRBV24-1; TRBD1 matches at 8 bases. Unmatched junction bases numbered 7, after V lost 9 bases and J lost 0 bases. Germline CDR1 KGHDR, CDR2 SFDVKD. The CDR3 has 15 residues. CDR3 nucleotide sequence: TGTGCCACCGAAGACAGGGGATCTAGCACAGATACGCAGTATTTT. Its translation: CATEDRGSSTDTQYF.

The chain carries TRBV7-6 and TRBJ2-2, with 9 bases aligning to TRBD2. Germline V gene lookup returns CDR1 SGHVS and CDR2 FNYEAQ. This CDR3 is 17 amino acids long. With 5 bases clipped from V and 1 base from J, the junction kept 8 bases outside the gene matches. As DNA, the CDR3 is TGTGCCAGCAGCGGGGGCCTAGCGGGAAGGAACACCGGGGAGCTGTTTTTT. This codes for CASSGGLAGRNTGELFF.

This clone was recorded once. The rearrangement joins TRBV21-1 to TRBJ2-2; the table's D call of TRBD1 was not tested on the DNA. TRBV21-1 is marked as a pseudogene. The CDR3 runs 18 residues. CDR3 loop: CASTVAGRLTENTGELFF. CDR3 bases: TGTGCCAGCACCGTAGCAGGTAGGTTGACAGAAAACACCGGGGAGCTGTTTTTT.

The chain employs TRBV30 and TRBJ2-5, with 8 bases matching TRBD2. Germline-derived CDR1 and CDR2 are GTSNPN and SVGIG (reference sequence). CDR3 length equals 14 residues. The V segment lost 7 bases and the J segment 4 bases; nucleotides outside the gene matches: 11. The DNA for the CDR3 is TGTGCCTTCCTCCCCGCGGGAGGCCCAGAGACCCAGTACTTC. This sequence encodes CAFLPAGGPETQYF.

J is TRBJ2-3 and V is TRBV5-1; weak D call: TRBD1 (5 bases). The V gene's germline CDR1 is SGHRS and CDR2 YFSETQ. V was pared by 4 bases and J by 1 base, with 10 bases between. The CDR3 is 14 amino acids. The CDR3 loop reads CASSLGHGTDTQYF. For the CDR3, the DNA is TGCGCCAGCAGCCTAGGACACGGCACAGATACGCAGTATTTT.